One and the same sample provided the 15 T cell receptor beta chains below, sequenced in a study of a mutant IDH1 vaccine in newly diagnosed glioma. Here immunoSEQ multiplex PCR was the method, and the copy in TCRdb shows in-frame clones only, minus some. The table includes some 11,000 clones, 70% to 90% detected once. Regarding time point: week 23, last vaccination. A 20-mer mutant IDH1 peptide at 300 ug was injected subcutaneously with topical imiquimod. Their antigen targets remain unknown. Specimen: PBMCs, collected from a glioma patient whose treatment included an IDH1 peptide vaccine. The source is a woman between 40 and 55 years old with glioma. Some clones in this sample may be carry-over from other donors' samples.

The rearrangement joins TRBV30 to TRBJ2-2; D is uncertain. V was shortened by 2 bases and J by 4 bases, with 11 bases between the two germline ends. The CDR3 contains 14 residues. Germline lookup yields CDR1 GTSNPN and CDR2 SVGIG (reference sequence). CDR3 nucleotides: TGTGCCTGGAGTCTCGGACCCCCCACCGGGGAGCTGTTTTTT. Amino acid sequence: CAWSLGPPTGELFF.

The chain carries TRBV19 and TRBJ2-1; 8 nucleotides align to TRBD2. This CDR3 is 14 amino acids long. Germline-derived CDR1 and CDR2 are LNHDA and SQIVND (reference sequence). With 4 bases clipped from V and 6 bases from J, the junction kept 5 bases outside the gene matches. CDR3 in amino acids: CASSTRTSLNEQFF. In DNA form, the CDR3 reads TGTGCCAGTAGTACTCGGACTAGCCTCAATGAGCAGTTCTTC.

This clone was seen only once. The rearrangement uses TRBV6-1 and TRBJ2-3; possibly TRBD2 for D (6 bases). V lost 6 bases and J lost 0, with 13 bases in between. The CDR3 has 15 amino acids. CDR1 is MNHNS, CDR2 SASEGT, per germline. CDR3 sequence reads: CASSGPGRSTDTQYF. In nucleotides, the CDR3 is TGTGCCAGCAGCGGCCCAGGGAGGAGCACAGATACGCAGTATTTT.

This rearrangement joins TRBV5-1 to TRBJ2-7; D is ambiguous. CDR3 length equals 12 residues. Trimming stripped 0 bases from V and 6 bases from J, with 7 bases between. The germline gives CDR1 SGHRS, CDR2 YFSETQ. The CDR3 sequence is CASSLGPGEQYF. The CDR3, as DNA: TGCGCCAGCAGCTTGGGTCCGGGCGAGCAGTACTTC.

The chain has TRBV2 and TRBJ2-4, with 16 positions matching TRBD2. Germline V gene sequence: CDR1 SNHLY, CDR2 FYNNEI. Trimming at V came to 6 bases and at J to 6 bases, leaving 2 bases not matched to a gene. CDR3 length: 15 amino acids. CDR3 nucleotides: TGTGCCAGCAGGGGACTAGCGGGGGGGGGAAACATTCAGTACTTC. It encodes CASRGLAGGGNIQYF.

The chain couples TRBV15 to TRBJ2-1; 10 bases line up with TRBD1. This CDR3 is built from 14 residues. Trimming took 8 bases from V and 7 from J; bases not matched to a gene: 8. Germline V gene data show CDR1 as LNHNV and CDR2 as YYDKDF (reference sequence). The CDR3 is CATSQDRGRNEQFF. The CDR3, as DNA: TGTGCCACCTCCCAGGACAGGGGGAGGAATGAGCAGTTCTTC.

This clone was seen only once. Compared with germline, one end of the junction differs, possibly owing to a read error. The DNA for the CDR3 is TGTGCCACCAGCTCTTATCCTAATGAAAAACTGTTTTTT. Translated: CATSSYPNEKLFF. The chain links TRBV7-8 to TRBJ1-4; unclear D gene. The germline gives CDR1 SGHVS, CDR2 FQNEAQ. This CDR3 spans 13 amino acids.

The genes are TRBV2 and TRBJ2-7, with D unresolved. V lost 2 bases, J lost 6 bases, and 11 bases lay in between. Germline V gene data show CDR1 as SNHLY and CDR2 as FYNNEI. CDR3 length equals 13 residues. CDR3 sequence reads: CASSEWTAFEQYF. The CDR3 bases are TGTGCCAGCAGTGAATGGACCGCTTTCGAGCAGTACTTC.

This CDR3 reads CASSAGPPSGNTIYF. The CDR3, as DNA: TGTGCCAGCTCAGCGGGACCGCCCTCTGGAAACACCATATATTTT. This chain connects TRBV18 to TRBJ1-3, with D maybe TRBD1 (5 bases). The germline V gene has CDR1 KGHSH and CDR2 LQKENI. Trimming stripped 5 bases from V and 0 bases from J, with 11 bases between. This CDR3 contains 15 residues.

The gene calls are TRBV19 and TRBJ2-4; 11 bases map to TRBD2. CDR1 is LNHDA and CDR2 is SQIVND in the germline V gene (reference sequence). The V and J ends lost 5 bases and 7 bases, in that order; junction bases with no gene match: 7. The CDR3 spans 15 residues. The CDR3 is CASSLVAGGRNIQYF. CDR3 sequence (DNA): TGTGCCAGTAGTCTGGTAGCGGGAGGGCGGAACATTCAGTACTTC.

This chain connects TRBV27 to TRBJ1-2; D uncertain. The CDR3 has 17 residues. Germline V gene lookup returns CDR1 MNHEY and CDR2 SMNVEV (reference sequence). The V end was cut by 6 bases, the J end by 8 bases, with 28 bases between. For the CDR3, the DNA is TGTGCCAGCAGAAGCCCCGGCGGGGTTACCCCTGGTAGAGGCTACACCTTC. It yields the protein CASRSPGGVTPGRGYTF.

The chain carries TRBV10-3 and TRBJ2-7; 11 bases map to TRBD2. Germline V gene lookup returns CDR1 ENHRY and CDR2 SYGVKD. The CDR3 runs 15 residues. V shed 7 bases and J 6 bases; nucleotides not matched to a gene: 11. The CDR3 is CAIKKTSGKEGEQYF. In DNA, the CDR3 is TGTGCCATCAAGAAGACTAGCGGGAAAGAGGGCGAGCAGTACTTC.

This chain links TRBV19 with TRBJ2-2, with a weak D call TRBD2 (6 bases). Germline CDR1 is LNHDA and CDR2 is SQIVND (reference sequence). The CDR3 has 14 residues. The V end was cut by 5 bases, the J end by 4 bases, with 11 bases between. The CDR3 bases are TGTGCCAGTAGTGGACTCGGGGGCACCGGGGAGCTGTTTTTT. It is translated as CASSGLGGTGELFF.

This clone came up a few times. The genes are TRBV14 and TRBJ1-1, with TRBD1 as a possible D gene (5 bases). This CDR3 is 16 amino acids long. Germline-derived CDR1 and CDR2 are SGHDN and FVKESK. Trimming removed 5 bases from V and 0 bases from J, with 16 bases in between. CDR3 DNA: TGTGCCAGCAGCGACAGCCTGGGGCGATTGAACACTGAAGCTTTCTTT. This sequence encodes CASSDSLGRLNTEAFF.

DNA of the CDR3: TGTGCCAGTAGTCCTCAAGGATCCTCTGGAGTGGACACTGAAGCTTTCTTT. Translation gives CASSPQGSSGVDTEAFF. This chain connects TRBV19 to TRBJ1-1; D gene ambiguous. Germline lookup yields CDR1 LNHDA and CDR2 SQIVND (reference sequence). The CDR3 is made up of 17 amino acids. V was shortened by 5 bases and J by 3 bases, with 22 bases between the two germline ends.